These 20 T cell receptor beta chains were sequenced from one sample in a study of OX40 agonist ivuxolimab in advanced cancers. Profiled with immunoSEQ multiplex PCR; TCRdb holds only in-frame clones, not every one. The repertoire holds about 120,000 clones, with over 85% as singletons. Sequences were derived from CD4+ or CD8+ T cells sorted from blood, sampled in a trial of the OX40 agonist ivuxolimab. The source of these receptors is an adult with an advanced solid tumor such as melanoma, head and neck, liver or kidney cancer.

This CDR3 is CASTLNTEAFF. The CDR3, as DNA: TGCGCCAGCACCCTGAACACTGAAGCTTTCTTT. The chain carries TRBV5-1 and TRBJ1-1; D ambiguous. CDR1 SGHRS and CDR2 YFSETQ come from the germline V gene. The CDR3 is 11 amino acids. Trimming removed 6 bases at V and 0 bases at J, with 3 bases between.

This clone was observed once. The CDR3 here is CASSGRRNEQFF. CDR3 nucleotides: TGTGCCAGCAGCGGGCGACGGAATGAGCAGTTCTTC. The rearrangement links TRBV9 to TRBJ2-1; D remains ambiguous. The CDR3 loop spans 12 amino acids. Looked up from germline, CDR1 is SGDLS and CDR2 is YYNGEE. V lost 3 bases and J lost 7, with 8 bases in between.

The rearrangement links TRBV18 to TRBJ1-2; no reliable D call. From germline, CDR1 is KGHSH and CDR2 LQKENI. Trimming shortened V by 3 bases and J by 8 bases, and 19 bases separated the two germline ends. The CDR3 is made up of 15 amino acids. The CDR3 spells CASSPAGNSKNGYTF. CDR3 DNA: TGTGCCAGCTCACCCGCGGGAAACTCCAAGAACGGCTACACCTTC.

This chain connects TRBV2 to TRBJ1-4; D unclear. V was pared by 5 bases and J by 0 bases, with 10 bases between. The CDR3 is 15 amino acids. CDR1 SNHLY and CDR2 FYNNEI come from the germline V gene. CDR3 sequence: CASSQVRTTNEKLFF. DNA for the CDR3: TGTGCCAGCAGTCAGGTGCGAACAACTAATGAAAAACTGTTTTTT. Based on the CDR3 plus reference TRBV2 and TRBJ1-4, the full variable domain is EPEVTQTPSHQVTQMGQEVILRCVPISNHLYFYWYRQILGQKVEFLVSFYNNEISEKSEIFDDQFSVERPDGSNFTLKIRSTKLEDSAMYFCASSQVRTTNEKLFFGSGTQLSVL.

The rearrangement uses TRBV6-5 and TRBJ2-7; D remains unclear. V shed 2 bases and J shed 3 bases, with 11 bases lying between them. CDR3 length: 14 residues. Germline V gene sequence: CDR1 MNHEY, CDR2 SVGAGI. DNA for the CDR3: TGTGCCAGCAGTTACGACCCGGTCAGCTACGAGCAGTACTTC. This sequence encodes CASSYDPVSYEQYF.

The rearrangement joins TRBV18 to TRBJ1-3; no definite D call. This CDR3 region has 19 residues. V was pared by 0 bases and J by 0 bases, with 18 bases between. Looked up from germline, CDR1 is KGHSH and CDR2 is LQKENI. Here the CDR3 DNA reads TGTGCCAGCTCACCACCGCTAATGCTGGAGGGTCCCTCTGGAAACACCATATATTTT. Protein product: CASSPPLMLEGPSGNTIYF.

The gene calls are TRBV4-3 and TRBJ1-1, with D possibly TRBD1 on 5 matching bases. V was clipped by 0 bases and J by 10 bases, with 12 bases between them. The CDR3 loop spans 13 amino acids. From germline, CDR1 is LGHNA and CDR2 YSLEER. The CDR3 coding sequence is TGCGCCAGCAGCCAAGAGAGGGGCGGGGCAGCTTTCTTT. This codes for CASSQERGGAAFF.

The chain couples TRBV7-2 to TRBJ2-1, with D maybe TRBD2 (6 bases). CDR3 length equals 15 residues. The V gene lost 2 bases and the J gene lost 5 bases, with 13 bases spanning the gap. In germline, CDR1 is SGHTA, CDR2 FQGNSA. The CDR3: CASSLTGVGNNEQFF. CDR3 nucleotides: TGTGCCAGCAGCTTAACGGGAGTAGGGAACAATGAGCAGTTCTTC. Based on the CDR3 plus reference TRBV7-2 and TRBJ2-1, the full variable domain is GAGVSQSPSNKVTEKGKDVELRCDPISGHTALYWYRQSLGQGLEFLIYFQGNSAPDKSGLPSDRFSAERTGGSVSTLTIQRTQQEDSAVYLCASSLTGVGNNEQFFGPGTRLTVL.

The V and J genes are TRBV19 and TRBJ2-3; TRBD2 aligns across 8 bases. Germline assignment: CDR1 LNHDA and CDR2 SQIVND (reference sequence). The length of the CDR3 is 15 residues. Germline trimming cut 5 bases from V and 6 bases from J; bases unmatched to any gene: 10. CDR3 in amino acids: CASSRGSGGPDTQYF. The CDR3 nucleotides are TGTGCCAGTAGTCGGGGGTCGGGAGGGCCCGATACGCAGTATTTT.

The table lists this clone with a count of one. The chain links TRBV7-3 to TRBJ2-6; 7 bases agree with TRBD2. The V segment lost 2 bases and the J segment 9 bases; nucleotides outside the gene matches: 7. CDR1 and CDR2 from the germline V gene are SGHTA and FQGTGA. The CDR3 loop spans 15 amino acids. The chain's CDR3 is CASSLDGREVNVLTF. CDR3 bases: TGTGCCAGCAGCTTAGACGGCCGGGAGGTCAACGTCCTGACTTTC.

CDR3 in amino acids: CASSKGDGNYEQYF. CDR3 sequence (DNA): TGTGCCAGCAGCAAAGGGGACGGAAACTACGAGCAGTACTTC. V gene TRBV11-3 combines with J gene TRBJ2-7, with D possibly being TRBD1 or TRBD2 (5 bases each). The CDR3 runs to 14 residues. The germline gives CDR1 SGHNT, CDR2 YENEEA. V was trimmed by 5 bases and J by 3 bases, leaving 14 bases between them.

This chain's CDR3 is CASRGRGGETQYF. In DNA, the CDR3 is TGTGCCAGTAGGGGTCGCGGGGGAGAGACCCAGTACTTC. V is TRBV19 and J is TRBJ2-5; 7 bases match TRBD2. After removal of 6 bases from V and 4 bases from J, the junction contained 5 bases not matched to a gene. The germline gives CDR1 LNHDA, CDR2 SQIVND (reference sequence). The CDR3 has 13 amino acids.

V and J are TRBV11-2 and TRBJ2-7; TRBD2 matches 13 bases. The length of the CDR3 is 16 residues. Germline V CDR1 and CDR2: SGHAT, FQNNGV. Losses at the gene ends were 3 bases for V and 2 bases for J; bases not matched to a gene: 4. CDR3 nucleotide sequence: TGTGCCAGCAGCTTCGGACTAGCGGGAGTCGCCTACGAGCAGTACTTC. As protein: CASSFGLAGVAYEQYF.

The CDR3 reads CASSFSGPTLGDTQYF. The CDR3 DNA follows: TGTGCCAGCAGTTTCTCGGGACCCACCCTGGGAGATACGCAGTATTTT. The chain couples TRBV27 to TRBJ2-3; D may correspond to TRBD1 or TRBD2 (5 bases each). The CDR3 runs 16 residues. CDR1 is MNHEY, CDR2 SMNVEV, per germline (reference sequence). Trimming removed 3 bases at V and 5 bases at J, with 18 bases between.

The chain uses TRBV7-7 and TRBJ2-2; unclear D gene. V was cut by 0 bases and J by 4 bases, with 0 bases left in between. Germline values: CDR1 SSHAT, CDR2 FNYEAQ (reference sequence). The CDR3 covers 12 residues. CDR3 in amino acids: CASSLATGELFF. The CDR3 coding sequence is TGTGCCAGCAGCTTAGCCACCGGGGAGCTGTTTTTT.

The genes are TRBV7-7 and TRBJ2-5, with D hard to call. The CDR3 extends over 15 amino acids. CDR1 is SSHAT, CDR2 FNYEAQ, per germline (reference sequence). V shed 2 bases and J shed 5 bases, with 15 bases lying between them. The DNA for the CDR3 is TGTGCCAGCAGCTTAAGGCCTAGGTCGTCTGAGACCCAGTACTTC. Protein product: CASSLRPRSSETQYF.

The chain employs TRBV5-1 and TRBJ1-1; no definite D call. The CDR3 has 13 amino acids. V lost 2 bases, J lost 2 bases, and 7 bases lay in between. CDR1 is SGHRS, CDR2 YFSETQ, per germline. CDR3 DNA: TGCGCCAGCAGCTTTCCAGATAACACTGAAGCTTTCTTT. It specifies CASSFPDNTEAFF.

The V call is TRBV19, the J call TRBJ2-5; D is perhaps TRBD1 (6 bases). CDR3 length: 17 amino acids. Trimming took off 3 bases at V and 4 bases at J, with 21 bases between the two ends. The germline gives CDR1 LNHDA, CDR2 SQIVND (reference sequence). The CDR3 nucleotides are TGTGCCAGTAGTATTCGGGACACACCACGGGGTCGAGAGACCCAGTACTTC. This encodes CASSIRDTPRGRETQYF.

This sequence joins TRBV30 and TRBJ2-3; D unclear. Between the trimmed V and J ends, which lost 3 bases and 6 bases, there was a span of 10 bases. CDR3 length: 12 amino acids. The germline V gene has CDR1 GTSNPN and CDR2 SVGIG (reference sequence). The CDR3 DNA follows: TGTGCCTGGAGCCAAAGCGCGGATACGCAGTATTTT. Encoded protein: CAWSQSADTQYF.

V gene TRBV19 combines with J gene TRBJ1-2, with TRBD1 matching over 7 bases. Germline lookup yields CDR1 LNHDA and CDR2 SQIVND (reference sequence). The CDR3 contains 12 residues. V lost 7 bases and J lost 4; bases outside the gene matches: 3. The CDR3 here is CASNGQAYGYTF. For the CDR3, the DNA is TGTGCCAGTAACGGACAGGCCTATGGCTACACCTTC.